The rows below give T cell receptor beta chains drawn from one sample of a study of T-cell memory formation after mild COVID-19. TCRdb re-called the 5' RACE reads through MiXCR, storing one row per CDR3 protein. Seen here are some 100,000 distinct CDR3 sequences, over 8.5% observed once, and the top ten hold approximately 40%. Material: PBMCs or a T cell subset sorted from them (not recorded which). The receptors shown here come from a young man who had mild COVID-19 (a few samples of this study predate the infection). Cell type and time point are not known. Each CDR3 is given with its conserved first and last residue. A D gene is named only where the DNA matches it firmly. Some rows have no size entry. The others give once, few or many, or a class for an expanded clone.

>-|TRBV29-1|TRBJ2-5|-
TGCAGCGTTGATCGGGGTACTTCACCGTACCAAGAGACCCAGTACTTC
CSVDRGTSPYQETQYF
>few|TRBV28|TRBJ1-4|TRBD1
TGTGCCAGCAGCGAAACAGGGGCGGCTAATGAAAAACTGTTTTTT
CASSETGAANEKLFF
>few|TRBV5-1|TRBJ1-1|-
TGCGCCAGCGGATACGGGGGCACTGAAGCTTTCTTT
CASGYGGTEAFF
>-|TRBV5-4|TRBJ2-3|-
TGTGCCAGCAGTACAAAGACAGATACGCAGTATTTT
CASSTKTDTQYF
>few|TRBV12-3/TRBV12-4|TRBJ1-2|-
TGTGCCAGCAGTTTCGGGGTTATAAACTATGGCTACACCTTC
CASSFGVINYGYTF
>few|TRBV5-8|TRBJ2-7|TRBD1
TGTGCCAGCAGCTCGGACAGGGGGGCCTACGAGCAGTACTTC
CASSSDRGAYEQYF
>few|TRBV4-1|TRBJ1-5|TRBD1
TGCGCCAGCAGCCAATACCACGGGACAGACAGTAATCAGCCCCAGCATTTT
CASSQYHGTDSNQPQHF
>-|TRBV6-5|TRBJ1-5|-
TGTGCCAGCAGTGCCTGGCTGGGTTCTAGCAATCAGCCCCAGCATTTT
CASSAWLGSSNQPQHF
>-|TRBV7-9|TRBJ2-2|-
TGTGCCAGCAGCTACCAGGGATCCGGGGAGCTGTTTTTT
CASSYQGSGELFF
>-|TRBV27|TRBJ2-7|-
TGTGCCACCTCCAGGACGGAAACCTACGAGCAGTACTTC
CATSRTETYEQYF
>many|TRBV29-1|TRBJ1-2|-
TGCAGCGTCCCCGATTCCGGTAGCTATGGCTACACCTTC
CSVPDSGSYGYTF
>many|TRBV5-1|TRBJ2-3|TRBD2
TGCGCCAGCAGCCTAACCGGGGGGGGCACAGATACGCAGTATTTT
CASSLTGGGTDTQYF
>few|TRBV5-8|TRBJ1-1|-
TGTGCCAGCAGCTCACCCCCCTGGACGGGAGGACCTGAAGCTTTCTTT
CASSSPPWTGGPEAFF
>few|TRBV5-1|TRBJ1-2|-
TGCGCCAGCAGCTGGACCGGGGGGCAGAGCTATGGCTACACCTTC
CASSWTGGQSYGYTF
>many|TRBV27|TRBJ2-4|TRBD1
TGTGCCAGCAGCCGACAAAGGGACAGGTCAAATGGTCCGTGCTTC
CASSRQRDRSNGPCF
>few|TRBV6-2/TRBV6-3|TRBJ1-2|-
TGTGCCAGCAGTTACAACTATGGCTACACCTTC
CASSYNYGYTF
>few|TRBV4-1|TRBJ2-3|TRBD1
TGCGCCAGCAGCCAAGGATGGACAGGGCAAGGAGATACGCAGTATTTT
CASSQGWTGQGDTQYF
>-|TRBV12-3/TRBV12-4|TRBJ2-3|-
TGTGCCAGCAGCCGTACAGGGCCCGCAGATACGCAGTATTTT
CASSRTGPADTQYF
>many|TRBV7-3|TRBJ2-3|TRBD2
TGTGCCAGCAGACGGACTAGCGGGGGGACAGATACGCAGTATTTT
CASRRTSGGTDTQYF
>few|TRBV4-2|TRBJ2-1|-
TGTGCCAGCAGCCAAGGGGGTGGGGGTGAGCAGTTCTTC
CASSQGGGGEQFF
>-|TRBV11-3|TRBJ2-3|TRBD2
TGTGCCAGCAGCGAACGATCTAGCGGGGGCCTCACAGATACGCAGTATTTT
CASSERSSGGLTDTQYF
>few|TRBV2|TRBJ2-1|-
TGTGCCAGCAAAACGATCCACTCCGCCTACAATGAGCAGTTCTTC
CASKTIHSAYNEQFF
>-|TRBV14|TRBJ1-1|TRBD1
TGTGCCAGCAGCCAAGAGAGCGGGACAGAGAACACTGAAGCTTTCTTT
CASSQESGTENTEAFF
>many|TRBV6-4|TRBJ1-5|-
TGTGCCAGCAGTGCCGGGAGCAATCAGCCCCAGCATTTT
CASSAGSNQPQHF
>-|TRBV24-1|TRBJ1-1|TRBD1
TGTGCCCCAGGCGACAGGGTTGGTGAAGCTTTCTTT
CAPGDRVGEAFF
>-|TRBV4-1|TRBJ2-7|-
TGCGCCAGCAGCCAAGAAGATTGGATGGACGAGCAGTACTTC
CASSQEDWMDEQYF
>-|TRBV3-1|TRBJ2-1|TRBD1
TGTGCCAGCAGCCAAGCTGAGCGACCAGGGGGTTCCGACGAGCAGTTCTTC
CASSQAERPGGSDEQFF
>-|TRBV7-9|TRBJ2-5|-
TGTGCCAGCAGCTTTTCCCCGGCGGGGATGCAAGAGACCCAGTACTTC
CASSFSPAGMQETQYF
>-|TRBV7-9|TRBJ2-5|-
TGTGCCAGCAGCTCTGAAGAAAGAGCCCTAGAGACCCAGTACTTC
CASSSEERALETQYF
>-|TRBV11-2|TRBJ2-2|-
TGTGCCAGCAGCTTCGAAACCACCGGGGAGCTGTTTTTT
CASSFETTGELFF
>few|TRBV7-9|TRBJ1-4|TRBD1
TGTGCCAGCAGCAATCGGGGACAGGGAGAAGGTGAAAAACTGTTTTTT
CASSNRGQGEGEKLFF
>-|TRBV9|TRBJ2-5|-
TGTGCCAGCAGCCCTTTTAAATTGGACAGAGAGACCCAGTACTTC
CASSPFKLDRETQYF
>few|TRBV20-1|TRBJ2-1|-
TGCAGTGCACCCCTACCTTTCCAGTTTTACAATGAGCAGTTCTTC
CSAPLPFQFYNEQFF
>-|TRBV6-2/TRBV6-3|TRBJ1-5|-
TGTGCCAGCAGTTACAGCAGGCGTATTCAGCCCCAGCATTTT
CASSYSRRIQPQHF
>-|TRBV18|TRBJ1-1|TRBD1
TGTGCCAGCTCACCGAGGGACAGGATAAACACTGAAGCTTTCTTT
CASSPRDRINTEAFF
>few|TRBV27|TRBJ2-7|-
TGTGCCAGCAGTAACCAGGGGCCCGAGCAGTACTTC
CASSNQGPEQYF
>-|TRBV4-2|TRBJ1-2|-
TGTGCCAGCAGCCAAGATCAAGGACAGCCCTATGGCTACACCTTC
CASSQDQGQPYGYTF
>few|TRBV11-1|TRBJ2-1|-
TGTGCCAGCAGCTTCGGCAGGAGCTACAATGAGCAGTTCTTC
CASSFGRSYNEQFF
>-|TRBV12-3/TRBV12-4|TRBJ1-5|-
TGTGCCAGCAGTCCCGAGGCCAATCAGCCCCAGCATTTT
CASSPEANQPQHF
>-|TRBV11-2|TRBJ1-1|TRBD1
TGTGCCAGCAGCTTATTCGGGACAGGGGCGGGCACTGAAGCTTTCTTT
CASSLFGTGAGTEAFF
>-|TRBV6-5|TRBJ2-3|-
TGTGCCAGCAGTGACCTCACAGATACGCAGTATTTT
CASSDLTDTQYF
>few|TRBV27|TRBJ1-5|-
TGTGCCAGCAGTTTAATGGGGGCAGGACAGCCCCAGCATTTT
CASSLMGAGQPQHF
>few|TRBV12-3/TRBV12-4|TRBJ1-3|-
TGTGCCAGCAGTTTTGTGAGGGTAGGGAGAAACACCATATATTTT
CASSFVRVGRNTIYF
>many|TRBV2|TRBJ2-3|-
TGTGCCAGCAGTGGACCCAGGGGTGCAAGCACAGATACGCAGTATTTT
CASSGPRGASTDTQYF
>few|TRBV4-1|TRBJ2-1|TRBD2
TGCGCCAGCAGCCAAGATCCCCGCACGGCTAGCGGGGGGGTCTATGAGCAGTTCTTC
CASSQDPRTASGGVYEQFF
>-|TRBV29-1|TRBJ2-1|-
TGCAGCGTTGAAGGAGGCAGATCCTACAATGAGCAGTTCTTC
CSVEGGRSYNEQFF
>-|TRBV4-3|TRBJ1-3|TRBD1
TGCGCCAGCAGCCCAGGGACAGACACCTCTGGAAACACCATATATTTT
CASSPGTDTSGNTIYF